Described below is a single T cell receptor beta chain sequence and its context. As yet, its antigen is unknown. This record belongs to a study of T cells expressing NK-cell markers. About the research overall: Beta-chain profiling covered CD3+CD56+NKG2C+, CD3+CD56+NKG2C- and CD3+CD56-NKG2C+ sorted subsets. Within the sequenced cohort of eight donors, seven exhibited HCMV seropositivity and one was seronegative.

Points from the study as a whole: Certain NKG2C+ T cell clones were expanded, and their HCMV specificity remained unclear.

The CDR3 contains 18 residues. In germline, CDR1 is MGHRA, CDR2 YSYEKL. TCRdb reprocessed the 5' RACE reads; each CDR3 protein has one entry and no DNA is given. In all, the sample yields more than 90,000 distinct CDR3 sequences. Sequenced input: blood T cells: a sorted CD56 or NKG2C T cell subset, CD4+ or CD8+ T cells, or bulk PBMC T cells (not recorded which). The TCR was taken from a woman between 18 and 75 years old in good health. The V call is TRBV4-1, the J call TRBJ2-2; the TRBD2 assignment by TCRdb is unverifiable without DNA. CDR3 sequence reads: CASSPTRSASGRGGELFF.